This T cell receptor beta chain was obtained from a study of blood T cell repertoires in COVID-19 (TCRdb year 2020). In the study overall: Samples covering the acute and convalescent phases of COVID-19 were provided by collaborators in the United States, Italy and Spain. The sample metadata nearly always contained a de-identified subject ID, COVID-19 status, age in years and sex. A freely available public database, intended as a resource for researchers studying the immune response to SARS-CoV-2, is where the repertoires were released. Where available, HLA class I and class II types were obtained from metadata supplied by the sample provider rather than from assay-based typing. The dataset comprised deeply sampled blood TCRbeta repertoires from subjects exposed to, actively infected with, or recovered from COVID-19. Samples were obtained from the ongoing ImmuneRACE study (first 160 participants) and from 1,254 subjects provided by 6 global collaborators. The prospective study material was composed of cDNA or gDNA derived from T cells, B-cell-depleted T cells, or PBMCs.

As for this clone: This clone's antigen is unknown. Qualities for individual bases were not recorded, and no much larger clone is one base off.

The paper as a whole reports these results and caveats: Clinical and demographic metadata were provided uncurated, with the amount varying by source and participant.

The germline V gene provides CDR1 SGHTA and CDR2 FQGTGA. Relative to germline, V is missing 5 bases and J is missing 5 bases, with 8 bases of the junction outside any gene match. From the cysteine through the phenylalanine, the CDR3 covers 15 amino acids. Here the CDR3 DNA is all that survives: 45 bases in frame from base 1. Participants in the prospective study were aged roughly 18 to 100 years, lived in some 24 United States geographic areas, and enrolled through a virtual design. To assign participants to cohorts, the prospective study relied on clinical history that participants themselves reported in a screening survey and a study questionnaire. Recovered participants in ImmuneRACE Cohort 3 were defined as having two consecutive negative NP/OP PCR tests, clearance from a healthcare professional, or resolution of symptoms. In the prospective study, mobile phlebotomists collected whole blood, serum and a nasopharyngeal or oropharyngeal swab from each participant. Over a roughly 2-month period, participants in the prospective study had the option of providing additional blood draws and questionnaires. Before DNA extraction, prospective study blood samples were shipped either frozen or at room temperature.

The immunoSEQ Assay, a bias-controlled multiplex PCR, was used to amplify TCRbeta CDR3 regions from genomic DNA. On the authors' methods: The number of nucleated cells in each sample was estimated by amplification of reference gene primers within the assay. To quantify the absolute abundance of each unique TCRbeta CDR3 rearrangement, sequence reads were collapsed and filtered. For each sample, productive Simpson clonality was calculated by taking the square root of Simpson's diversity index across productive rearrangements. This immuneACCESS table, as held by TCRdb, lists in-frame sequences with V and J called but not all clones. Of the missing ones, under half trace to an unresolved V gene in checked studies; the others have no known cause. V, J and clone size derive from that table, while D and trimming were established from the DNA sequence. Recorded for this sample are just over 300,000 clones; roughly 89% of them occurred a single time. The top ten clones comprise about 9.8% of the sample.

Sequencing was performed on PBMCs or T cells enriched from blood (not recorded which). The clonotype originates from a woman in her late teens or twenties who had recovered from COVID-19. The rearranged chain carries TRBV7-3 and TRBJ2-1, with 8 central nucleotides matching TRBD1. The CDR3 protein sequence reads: CASSPPRTGNNEQFF. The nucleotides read TGTGCCAGCAGCCCCCCCAGGACAGGGAACAATGAGCAGTTCTTC.